The clone carrying this TCR beta chain was counted between two and nine times. As yet, its antigen is unknown. This CDR3 spans 14 amino acids. Between the trimmed V and J ends, which lost 2 bases and 4 bases, there was a span of 8 bases. Germline V CDR1 and CDR2: LGHDT, YNNKEL (reference sequence). Pools of viral peptides were used by the ViraFEST assay to expand antigen-specific CD4+ T cells ahead of sequencing. The culture ran for roughly 10 days before CD4+ T cells were isolated. All study participants received two doses of BNT162b2 or mRNA-1273 vaccine. Vaccinated recipients, who were negative for nucleocapsid antibodies, had no history of SARS-CoV-2 infection. This entry belongs to a study of vaccination effects on CD4 cells after COVID-19. Only in-frame clones appear in the TCRdb table, and some are missing; sequencing was by immunoSEQ multiplex PCR. Among roughly 59,000 clones, 60% to 80% were seen once, and the ten largest hold roughly 2%.

This sequence originates from a human donor who received a COVID-19 vaccine. The genes are TRBV3-1 (or the pseudogene TRBV3-2) and TRBJ2-2; either TRBD1 or TRBD2 may fit D (5 bases each). The material sequenced was CD4+ T cells from PBMCs cultured with HCoV-OC43 spike peptides, taken after COVID-19 vaccination. Subset here: HCoV-OC43 spike overlapping peptide pool stimulation. CDR3 nucleotide sequence: TGTGCCAGCAGCCAATGGGACGGCACCGGGGAGCTGTTTTTT. It yields the protein CASSQWDGTGELFF.